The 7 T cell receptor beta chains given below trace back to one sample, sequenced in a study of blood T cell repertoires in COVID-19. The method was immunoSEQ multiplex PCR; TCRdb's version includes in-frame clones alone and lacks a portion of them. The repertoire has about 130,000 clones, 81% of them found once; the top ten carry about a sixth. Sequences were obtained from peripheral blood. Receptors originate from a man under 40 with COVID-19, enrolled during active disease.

The CDR3: CASSPPPSLADYNEQFF. The CDR3 DNA is TGTGCCAGCAGTCCCCCCCCCTCCCTAGCGGACTACAATGAGCAGTTCTTC. The J gene is TRBJ2-1, the V gene TRBV28, with TRBD2 matching 7 bases. The CDR3 is made up of 17 amino acids. From germline, CDR1 is MDHEN and CDR2 SYDVKM. The ends lost 5 bases at V and 3 bases at J; junction bases unmatched: 13.

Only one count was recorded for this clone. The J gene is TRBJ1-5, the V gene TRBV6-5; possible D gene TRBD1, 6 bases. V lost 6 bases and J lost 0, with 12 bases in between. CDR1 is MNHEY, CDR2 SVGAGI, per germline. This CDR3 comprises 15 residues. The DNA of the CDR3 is TGTGCCAGCAGACCAGGGGACTATAGCAATCAGCCCCAGCATTTT. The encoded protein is CASRPGDYSNQPQHF.

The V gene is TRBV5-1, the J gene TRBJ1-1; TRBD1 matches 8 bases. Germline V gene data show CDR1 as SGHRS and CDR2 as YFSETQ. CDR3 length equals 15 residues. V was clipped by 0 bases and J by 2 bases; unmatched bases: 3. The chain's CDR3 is CASSLGAGGNTEAFF. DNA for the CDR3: TGCGCCAGCAGCTTGGGGGCAGGGGGCAACACTGAAGCTTTCTTT.

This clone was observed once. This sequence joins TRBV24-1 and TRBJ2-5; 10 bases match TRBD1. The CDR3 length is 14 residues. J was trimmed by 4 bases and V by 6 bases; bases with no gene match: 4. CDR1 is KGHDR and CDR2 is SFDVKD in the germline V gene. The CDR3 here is CATSPGQGLETQYF. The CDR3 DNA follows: TGTGCCACCAGTCCGGGACAGGGGTTAGAGACCCAGTACTTC.

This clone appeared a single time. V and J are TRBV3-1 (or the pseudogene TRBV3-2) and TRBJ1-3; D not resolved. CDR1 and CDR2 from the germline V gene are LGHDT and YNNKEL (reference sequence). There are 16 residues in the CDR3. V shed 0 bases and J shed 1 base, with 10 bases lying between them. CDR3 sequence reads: CASSQDPRSSGNTIYF. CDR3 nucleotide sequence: TGTGCCAGCAGCCAAGATCCCCGTTCGTCTGGAAACACCATATATTTT.

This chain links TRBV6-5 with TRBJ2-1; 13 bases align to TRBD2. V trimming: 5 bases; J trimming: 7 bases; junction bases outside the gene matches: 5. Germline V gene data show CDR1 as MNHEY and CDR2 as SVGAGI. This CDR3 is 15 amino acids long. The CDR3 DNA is TGTGCCAGCAGTCCGGGACTAGCGGGGTCGAATGAGCAGTTCTTC. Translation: CASSPGLAGSNEQFF.

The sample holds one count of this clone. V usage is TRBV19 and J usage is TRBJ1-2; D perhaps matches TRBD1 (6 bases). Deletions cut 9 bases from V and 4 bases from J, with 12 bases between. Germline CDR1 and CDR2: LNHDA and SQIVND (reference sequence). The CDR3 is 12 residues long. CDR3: CASLNRVYGYTF. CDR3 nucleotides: TGTGCCAGCCTAAACAGGGTCTATGGCTACACCTTC.